This T cell receptor (beta chain) was retrieved from a study of blood T cell repertoires in COVID-19. The method was immunoSEQ multiplex PCR; TCRdb's version includes in-frame clones alone and lacks a portion of them. This table holds 200,000 to 250,000 clones, approximately 91% found once. Germline CDR1 reads LNHDA; CDR2 reads SQIVND (reference sequence). Between the trimmed V and J ends, which lost 3 bases and 3 bases, there was a span of 10 bases. The CDR3 is made up of 14 amino acids. What was sequenced was peripheral blood. The rearrangement joins TRBV19 to TRBJ2-3; D might be TRBD2 (7 bases). The TCR sequence derives from a man in his sixties who had recovered from COVID-19. As DNA, the CDR3 is TGTGCCAGTAGTATGGAGGGGGGGACAGATACGCAGTATTTT. Amino acids: CASSMEGGTDTQYF.